Shown below are 21 T cell receptor beta chains from a single sample sequenced in a study of T cells in Graves' hyperthyroidism and ophthalmopathy. RNA transcripts served as the template for amplifying TCR beta CDR3 regions. TCR CDR3 regions were first amplified by RT-PCR with HTBI primers. TCRdb passed the multiplex PCR reads through MiXCR, listing each CDR3 protein once. The table has fewer than 250,000 distinct CDR3 sequences, around 24% seen once. Sequencing used blood. Receptor source: a woman aged 35 to 49 with Graves' ophthalmopathy.

At least ten counts were recorded for this clonotype. DNA for the CDR3: TGTGCCAGCAGTCTCATAGCGGAACACCAAGAGACCCAGTACTTC. Its translation: CASSLIAEHQETQYF. The rearrangement uses TRBV6-2 or TRBV6-3 and TRBJ2-5, with TRBD2 as a possible D gene (6 bases). Germline assignment: CDR1 MNHEY and CDR2 SVGEGT. Trimming left V 5 bases short and J 0 bases short, with 13 bases between. CDR3 length: 15 residues.

This clonotype was seen at least ten times. This chain connects TRBV12-3 or TRBV12-4 to TRBJ2-7, with TRBD2 matching over 10 bases. The trim removed 3 bases at V and 0 bases at J, leaving 2 bases unmatched. The CDR3 consists of 15 residues. CDR3 nucleotide sequence: TGTGCCAGCAGTTTTCCTAGCGGGGGCTCCTACGAGCAGTACTTC. This encodes CASSFPSGGSYEQYF.

This clonotype was recorded at least ten times. The chain couples TRBV19 to TRBJ2-4; D may be TRBD2 (5 bases). Germline V gene data show CDR1 as LNHDA and CDR2 as SQIVND (reference sequence). Trimming cost V 3 bases and J 6 bases, with 18 bases left between them. The CDR3 length is 16 residues. CDR3 nucleotide sequence: TGTGCCAGTAGTATTGTTGGACCCTCAGCGGCAAACATTCAGTACTTC. It specifies CASSIVGPSAANIQYF.

This clonotype showed up many times. V gene TRBV6-5 combines with J gene TRBJ1-1; 9 bases are a match to TRBD1. Germline-derived CDR1 and CDR2 are MNHEY and SVGAGI. V shed 3 bases, J shed 11 bases, and the junction held 4 bases outside the gene matches. This CDR3 is 12 amino acids long. DNA for the CDR3: TGTGCCAGCAGTTATGGGACAGGGCGGGCTTTCTTT. It encodes CASSYGTGRAFF.

This clonotype was detected ten times or more. The rearrangement uses TRBV28 and TRBJ1-1; TRBD1 aligns across 11 bases. This CDR3 has 16 residues. Germline lookup yields CDR1 MDHEN and CDR2 SYDVKM. Trimming at V came to 3 bases and at J to 4 bases, leaving 7 bases not matched to a gene. CDR3 loop: CASSLGVGTGGTEAFF. The DNA of the CDR3 is TGTGCCAGCAGTTTGGGTGTCGGGACAGGGGGCACTGAAGCTTTCTTT.

This clonotype was seen ten or more times. The rearrangement joins TRBV24-1 to TRBJ1-5, with D unclear. Germline CDR1 reads KGHDR; CDR2 reads SFDVKD. The CDR3 covers 13 residues. Trimming removed 9 bases from V and 5 bases from J, with 13 bases in between. The CDR3 region has the DNA TGTGCCACCCAAGAGGACGGTCATCAGCCCCAGCATTTT. Its translation: CATQEDGHQPQHF.

This clonotype appeared a few times. The rearrangement joins TRBV4-1 to TRBJ2-2; 12 nucleotides agree with TRBD2. CDR3 length: 18 amino acids. The germline gives CDR1 MGHRA, CDR2 YSYEKL. The V and J ends lost 8 bases and 0 bases, in that order; junction bases with no gene match: 10. Here the CDR3 DNA reads TGCGCCAGCTCCACACCGGGACTAGCGGGCCCGAACACCGGGGAGCTGTTTTTT. Protein product: CASSTPGLAGPNTGELFF.

This clonotype was found many times. V gene TRBV28 combines with J gene TRBJ1-5; maybe TRBD1 (5 bases). Germline V CDR1 and CDR2: MDHEN, SYDVKM. V gave up 7 bases and J gave up 3 bases, with 10 bases separating them. The CDR3 runs to 13 residues. CDR3 nucleotide sequence: TGTGCCAGCATAGGGGTTTACAATCAGCCCCAGCATTTT. It codes for CASIGVYNQPQHF.

This clonotype was seen a few times. DNA for the CDR3: TGTGCTAGTGGTCCAGAGGCCTACGAGCAGTACTTC. It translates to CASGPEAYEQYF. The V gene is TRBV12-5, the J gene TRBJ2-7; D uncertain. V shed 5 bases and J shed 2 bases, with 7 bases lying between them. The CDR3 totals 12 residues. Per the germline V gene, CDR1 is LGHNT and CDR2 is FRNRAP.

This clonotype appeared many times. The conserved phenylalanine or tryptophan normally closing the CDR3 is absent here, so this likely arose from a read error. The chain links TRBV5-8 to TRBJ2-5, with 11 bases fitting TRBD2. Germline assignment: CDR1 SGHTS and CDR2 YDEGEE. The CDR3 is 17 residues long. The V and J ends lost 0 bases and 3 bases, in that order; junction bases with no gene match: 7. CDR3: CASSLAGTSGGKETQYS. The CDR3 nucleotides read TGTGCCAGCAGCTTGGCCGGGACTAGCGGAGGGAAAGAGACCCAGTACTCC.

This clonotype has at least ten counts. J is TRBJ2-2 and V is TRBV20-1; 7 nucleotides align to TRBD1. Trimming took 3 bases from V and 7 from J; bases not matched to a gene: 5. Germline V gene lookup returns CDR1 DFQATT and CDR2 SNEGSKA (reference sequence). The CDR3 covers 13 residues. CDR3 in DNA: TGCAGTGCTAGTCAGGGGGTGCTCGGGGAGCTGTTTTTT. Encoded protein: CSASQGVLGELFF.

The genes are TRBV12-3 or TRBV12-4 and TRBJ2-6, with D maybe TRBD2 (6 bases). This CDR3 has 16 amino acids. The germline V and J ends were trimmed by 5 bases and 1 base, with 12 bases remaining between them. CDR3 protein: CASSRDLWSGANVLTF. CDR3 DNA: TGTGCCAGCAGTCGGGACTTATGGTCTGGGGCCAACGTCCTGACTTTC.

This clonotype was seen ten or more times. The chain uses TRBV2 and TRBJ2-7; TRBD2 is a possible D gene (6 bases). The CDR3 contains 14 residues. The V and J ends lost 6 bases and 2 bases respectively, with 14 bases between them. Germline lookup yields CDR1 SNHLY and CDR2 FYNNEI. CDR3 bases: TGTGCCAGCAGGGTGGAGGGAGCCGCCTACGAGCAGTACTTC. Translated: CASRVEGAAYEQYF.

In this sample, this clonotype turned up many times. This chain links TRBV15 with TRBJ2-7; D is ambiguous. The CDR3 is 13 residues long. V was shortened by 5 bases and J by 2 bases, with 10 bases between the two germline ends. Germline CDR1 LNHNV, CDR2 YYDKDF (reference sequence). The CDR3 DNA sequence: TGTGCCACCAGCTCTGAGAGAGCCTACGAGCAGTACTTC. It specifies CATSSERAYEQYF. The whole variable domain, filled in from reference TRBV15 and TRBJ2-7, reads DAMVIQNPRYQVTQFGKPVTLSCSQTLNHNVMYWYQQKSSQAPKLLFHYYDKDFNNEADTPDNFQSRRPNTSFCFLDIRSPGLGDTAMYLCATSSERAYEQYFGPGTRLTVT.

This clonotype was observed a few times. This chain joins TRBV6-5 and TRBJ1-1; unclear D gene. Trimming cost V 4 bases and J 1 base, with 7 bases left between them. There are 13 residues in the CDR3. Germline V CDR1 and CDR2: MNHEY, SVGAGI. The CDR3 spells CASSWSENTEAFF. CDR3 coding DNA: TGTGCCAGCAGTTGGTCAGAGAACACTGAAGCTTTCTTT.

The V and J genes are TRBV6-2 or TRBV6-3 and TRBJ2-7, with D perhaps given as TRBD1 or TRBD2 (5 bases each). The V and J ends lost 0 bases and 12 bases respectively, with 18 bases between them. From germline, CDR1 is MNHEY and CDR2 SVGEGT. The CDR3 totals 14 residues. CDR3 sequence: CASSYSGRDRHRYF. The DNA for the CDR3 is TGTGCCAGCAGTTACTCAGGTCGGGACCGCCACCGGTACTTC.

The chain uses TRBV6-2 or TRBV6-3 and TRBJ1-1; no definite D call. Germline CDR1 is MNHEY and CDR2 is SVGEGT. Trimming took off 4 bases at V and 5 bases at J, with 14 bases between the two ends. The CDR3 sequence is 14 residues long. The CDR3 sequence is CASSFGEGWTEAFF. DNA for the CDR3: TGTGCCAGCAGTTTCGGGGAAGGTTGGACTGAAGCTTTCTTT.

This clonotype was seen ten or more times. The chain uses TRBV6-4 and TRBJ1-5, with TRBD1 as a possible D gene (6 bases). V lost 6 bases to trimming and J lost 8 bases, with 23 bases between them. Germline CDR1 is MRHNA and CDR2 is SNTAGT. CDR3 size: 16 residues. The CDR3 reads CASRHGGAMGVKPQHF. In DNA, the CDR3 is TGTGCCAGCAGGCACGGGGGGGCGATGGGCGTAAAGCCCCAGCATTTT.

The table lists this clonotype with a count of one. Sequence at one end of the junction differs from germline and may be a read error. V and J are TRBV6-1 and TRBJ1-1; D gene uncertain. Germline V CDR1 and CDR2: MNHNS, SASEGT. The CDR3 is made up of 12 amino acids. For the CDR3, the DNA is TGTGCCTCTTTCCCCATGAACACTGAAGCTTCCTTT. It codes for CASFPMNTEASF.

This clonotype showed up many times. The rearrangement uses TRBV12-3 or TRBV12-4 and TRBJ1-1, with D hard to call. CDR3 length equals 13 residues. The germline V and J ends were trimmed by 6 bases and 1 base, with 9 bases remaining between them. As DNA, the CDR3 is TGTGCCAGCAGCCGAGGACCGAACACTGAAGCTTTCTTT. Its protein product is CASSRGPNTEAFF.

This clonotype was seen at least ten times. This chain uses TRBV3-1 with TRBJ1-2; tentatively, D is TRBD1 (5 bases). V was cut by 0 bases and J by 8 bases, with 13 bases left in between. Germline V CDR1 and CDR2: LGHDT, YNNKEL (reference sequence). The CDR3 covers 14 residues. Here the CDR3 DNA reads TGTGCCAGCAGCCAAGATGGGGGTTTGATAGGCTACACCTTC. As protein: CASSQDGGLIGYTF.